This is a list of T cell receptor beta chains from one sample in a study of cytomegalovirus exposure and HLA in healthy donors. Libraries were prepared by immunoSEQ multiplex PCR; TCRdb keeps only in-frame clonotypes and omits some of them. Of approximately 170,000 clones listed, approximately 82% are singletons. Sequenced material: PBMCs. The receptors shown here come from a male donor in good health and CMV-seronegative. CDR3s leave out the opening cysteine and the closing phenylalanine or tryptophan. Each record gives: J gene, clone size, V gene, CDR3 protein. Only part of the rows carry a size: once, few, many, or a class if the clone is expanded.

TRBJ2-2 | once | TRBV5-1 | ASSPLVGKNTGELF
TRBJ2-1 | NA | TRBV7-9 | ASSLGGAAEGLEQF
TRBJ1-2 | once | TRBV6-5 | ASSYSSGFYGYT
TRBJ2-7 | NA | TRBV19 | ASSPQRGVYEQY
TRBJ2-2 | NA | TRBV6-4 | ASRRDTTNTGELF
TRBJ2-7 | NA | TRBV6-6 | ASSPGFPDTYEQY
TRBJ2-1 | few | TRBV5-4 | ASSLEAGGNNEQF
TRBJ2-1 | few | TRBV7-3 | ASSSGQGRNEQF
TRBJ2-1 | NA | TRBV5-4 | ASSPPQREINEQF
TRBJ2-7 | NA | TRBV13 | ASSTQGSSYEQY
TRBJ2-1 | once | TRBV4-1 | ASSQPTQTGLNEQF
TRBJ2-7 | NA | TRBV18 | ASSQLLAYEQY
TRBJ1-1 | NA | TRBV19 | ASTQIMNTEAF
TRBJ1-2 | NA | TRBV6-1 | ASSRVPNYGYT
TRBJ2-2 | NA | TRBV16 | ASTRDYPTGELF
TRBJ1-6 | few | TRBV10-3 | AISVTEMSSPLH
TRBJ2-3 | NA | TRBV21-1 | ASSKIHTLAPASTDTQY
TRBJ2-7 | NA | TRBV5-3 | ARSCLWGAKVHEQY
TRBJ2-6 | NA | TRBV27 | ASTLGTSGNVLT
TRBJ2-3 | NA | TRBV14 | ASSQYPRIWDTQY
TRBJ2-1 | NA | TRBV7-9 | SSSPLRSQGSYNEQF
TRBJ2-5 | NA | TRBV19 | ASSIGGAESPWREQY
TRBJ1-4 | NA | TRBV19 | ASISRTGGVEKLF
TRBJ2-4 | NA | TRBV6-5 | ASSYAQGDIQY
TRBJ2-3 | NA | TRBV2 | ASSEGRLTAGLAGPSTDTQY
TRBJ2-2 | NA | TRBV7-9 | SQGTNTGELF
TRBJ1-3 | once | TRBV11-2 | ASSLDGGAGGRGGNTIY